These 22 T cell receptor beta chains came from one sample sequenced in a study of T-cell memory formation after mild COVID-19. MiXCR, run by TCRdb on the 5' RACE reads, gives a single entry per CDR3 protein. The table includes 200,000 to 300,000 distinct CDR3 sequences, about a sixth detected once. Sequencing was performed on PBMCs or a T cell subset sorted from them (not recorded which). The receptors originated from a man between 18 and 29 years old who had mild COVID-19 (a few samples of this study predate the infection). Cell type and time point are not known.

This clonotype was counted only a few times. The chain is built from TRBV6-5 and TRBJ1-1, with a possible D match to TRBD1 (5 bases). The CDR3 sequence is 11 residues long. The germline CDR1 and CDR2 sequences are MNHEY and SVGAGI. Trimming took 6 bases from V and 9 from J, leaving 11 bases between them. CDR3 nucleotide sequence: TGTGCCAGCAGCGGGGGTCCGAAAGCTTTCTTT. This translates into CASSGGPKAFF.

This clonotype was seen only a few times. The chain recombines TRBV4-3 with TRBJ1-4; D might be TRBD1 (5 bases). V lost 1 base, J lost 8 bases, and 11 bases lay in between. This CDR3 is built from 14 residues. Germline V gene sequence: CDR1 LGHNA, CDR2 YSLEER. This CDR3 is CASSQGEGKEKLFF. DNA of the CDR3: TGCGCCAGCAGCCAAGGAGAGGGGAAAGAAAAACTGTTTTTT.

The V gene is TRBV7-9, the J gene TRBJ1-3, with D possibly matching TRBD1 (6 bases). The V gene lost 2 bases and the J gene lost 4 bases, with 15 bases spanning the gap. CDR1 is SEHNR and CDR2 is FQNEAQ in the germline V gene (reference sequence). CDR3 size: 16 residues. CDR3 sequence reads: CASSLPLRGIGNTIYF. The CDR3, as DNA: TGTGCCAGCAGCTTACCACTGAGGGGGATCGGAAACACCATATATTTT.

V is TRBV4-2 and J is TRBJ1-3, with D unresolved. This CDR3 comprises 16 residues. CDR1 is LGHNA and CDR2 is YNFKEQ in the germline V gene. Trimming cost V 0 bases and J 6 bases, with 15 bases left between them. The CDR3 sequence: CASSQEAASKANTIYF. CDR3 in DNA: TGTGCCAGCAGCCAAGAAGCGGCCAGCAAGGCAAACACCATATATTTT.

This clonotype has more than one count but fewer than ten. The chain joins TRBV7-7 to TRBJ2-7, with 7 bases fitting TRBD1. The CDR3 is 15 amino acids. The trim removed 2 bases at V and 2 bases at J, leaving 6 bases unmatched. CDR1 and CDR2 (germline): SSHAT, FNYEAQ (reference sequence). The CDR3 loop reads CASSLSTGFPYEQYF. CDR3 nucleotides: TGTGCCAGCAGCTTATCGACAGGGTTTCCCTACGAGCAGTACTTC.

V is TRBV28 and J is TRBJ1-1; D might be TRBD1 (6 bases). Germline loops: CDR1 MDHEN, CDR2 SYDVKM. The CDR3 totals 13 residues. V shed 5 bases and J shed 1 base, with 8 bases lying between them. The CDR3 DNA is TGTGCCAGCAGTACGGGACAGAACACTGAAGCTTTCTTT. Encoded protein: CASSTGQNTEAFF.

J is TRBJ2-4 and V is TRBV7-2, with TRBD1 identical over 9 bases. This CDR3 comprises 14 residues. The J segment lost 9 bases and the V segment lost 1 base, leaving 4 bases of the junction unmatched. From germline, CDR1 is SGHTA and CDR2 FQGNSA. The CDR3 reads CASSLGQGGGIQYF. The CDR3 bases are TGTGCCAGCAGCTTAGGACAGGGGGGCGGCATTCAGTACTTC.

This clonotype occurred a few times. This chain joins TRBV29-1 and TRBJ2-4, with 7 nucleotides matching TRBD2. Per germline, CDR1 SQVTM and CDR2 ANQGSEA. The CDR3 has 17 amino acids. The V segment lost 0 bases and the J segment 6 bases; nucleotides outside the gene matches: 14. The CDR3 sequence is CSVEDFGGVAIGNIQYF. The DNA for the CDR3 is TGCAGCGTTGAAGATTTTGGGGGGGTAGCCATTGGAAACATTCAGTACTTC. Complete variable domain (other parts from reference TRBV29-1 and TRBJ2-4): SAVISQKPSRDICQRGTSLTIQCQVDSQVTMMFWYRQQPGQSLTLIATANQGSEATYESGFVIDKFPISRPNLTFSTLTVSNMSPEDSSIYLCSVEDFGGVAIGNIQYFGAGTRLSVL.

The J gene is TRBJ2-1, the V gene TRBV5-1, with D tentatively TRBD1 or TRBD2 (5 bases each). In germline, CDR1 is SGHRS, CDR2 YFSETQ. CDR3 length: 15 amino acids. V dropped 5 bases and J dropped 0 bases, with 12 bases sitting between them. DNA for the CDR3: TGCGCCAGCAGTGGGGGAGCGCCCTCCTACAATGAGCAGTTCTTC. As protein: CASSGGAPSYNEQFF.

The chain uses TRBV18 and TRBJ1-1, with D unclear. The germline gives CDR1 KGHSH, CDR2 LQKENI. V was clipped by 6 bases and J by 0 bases, with 8 bases between them. The CDR3 is made up of 13 amino acids. The CDR3 DNA sequence: TGTGCCAGCTCCCCATCTATGAACACTGAAGCTTTCTTT. Residues: CASSPSMNTEAFF.

In nucleotides, the CDR3 is TGTGCCAGCAGACCAGGGACAGGGAGTAATCAGCCCCAGCATTTT. As protein: CASRPGTGSNQPQHF. J is TRBJ1-5 and V is TRBV12-3 or TRBV12-4; the match to TRBD1 covers 9 bases. The CDR3 totals 15 residues. The V gene end was trimmed by 6 bases and the J gene end by 4 bases; junction bases not matched to a gene: 7.

In this sample, this clonotype turned up a few times. This sequence joins TRBV7-2 and TRBJ2-5; no clear D. With 2 bases removed from V and 2 bases from J, the gap between germline ends came to 9 bases. The CDR3 extends over 14 amino acids. The V gene's germline CDR1 is SGHTA and CDR2 FQGNSA. CDR3 nucleotide sequence: TGTGCCAGCAGCTTACCCCCCCAGCAAGAGACCCAGTACTTC. It codes for CASSLPPQQETQYF. Full variable domain (rest looked up from reference TRBV7-2 and TRBJ2-5): GAGVSQSPSNKVTEKGKDVELRCDPISGHTALYWYRQSLGQGLEFLIYFQGNSAPDKSGLPSDRFSAERTGGSVSTLTIQRTQQEDSAVYLCASSLPPQQETQYFGPGTRLLVL.

V usage is TRBV20-1 and J usage is TRBJ2-3, with D hard to call. Germline V gives CDR1 DFQATT, CDR2 SNEGSKA (reference sequence). The CDR3 is made up of 12 amino acids. The V end was cut by 5 bases, the J end by 7 bases, with 13 bases between. The CDR3 protein is CSAPLGLHTQYF. DNA for the CDR3: TGCAGTGCTCCGCTAGGTCTTCATACGCAGTATTTT.

This clonotype was found a few times. The gene calls are TRBV6-2 or TRBV6-3 and TRBJ1-1; D is possibly TRBD1 (6 bases). V was pared by 5 bases and J by 1 base, with 17 bases between. The CDR3 length is 16 residues. In germline, CDR1 is MNHEY, CDR2 SVGEGT. CDR3 sequence reads: CASSGTGHRPNTEAFF. DNA for the CDR3: TGTGCCAGCAGTGGTACAGGGCACAGGCCGAACACTGAAGCTTTCTTT.

The genes are TRBV9 and TRBJ2-5; D may be TRBD1 (6 bases). The CDR3 is 13 amino acids. Germline lookup yields CDR1 SGDLS and CDR2 YYNGEE. With 2 bases removed from V and 5 bases from J, the gap between germline ends came to 10 bases. The CDR3 nucleotides are TGTGCCAGCAGCGTCCAGGGGATGGAGACCCAGTACTTC. Protein: CASSVQGMETQYF.

This clonotype was seen a few times. In DNA, the CDR3 is TGTGCCAGCAGTTACTCTTCTAGCTGGGGCTACGAGCAGTACTTC. This encodes CASSYSSSWGYEQYF. V and J are TRBV6-5 and TRBJ2-7; D perhaps matches TRBD2 (5 bases). This CDR3 spans 15 amino acids. The V end lost 0 bases, the J end lost 3 bases, and 12 bases lay between the germline ends. Germline V gene data show CDR1 as MNHEY and CDR2 as SVGAGI.

The chain joins TRBV7-9 to TRBJ1-1, with 9 bases lining up with TRBD1. Germline-derived CDR1 and CDR2 are SEHNR and FQNEAQ (reference sequence). This CDR3 has 15 amino acids. V dropped 6 bases and J dropped 4; count of bases not matched to a gene: 9. DNA of the CDR3: TGTGCCAGCAGTCAACAGGGGGCGCTTTCCACTGAAGCTTTCTTT. Protein sequence: CASSQQGALSTEAFF.

This clonotype was observed a handful of times. The genes are TRBV5-1 and TRBJ2-5; TRBD1 matches 9 bases. CDR1 is SGHRS, CDR2 YFSETQ, per germline. The J segment lost 5 bases and the V segment lost 4 bases, leaving 9 bases of the junction unmatched. There are 15 residues in the CDR3. CDR3 in amino acids: CASSAGTGRQETQYF. The CDR3 nucleotides read TGCGCCAGCAGCGCCGGGACAGGGAGGCAGGAGACCCAGTACTTC.

This rearrangement joins TRBV10-3 to TRBJ1-3; D gene uncertain. V was pared by 6 bases and J by 2 bases, with 11 bases between. The CDR3 has 14 amino acids. CDR1 and CDR2 (germline): ENHRY, SYGVKD. The CDR3 bases are TGTGCCATCAGCCTGGGAAGTACTGGAAACACCATATATTTT. This gives the protein CAISLGSTGNTIYF.

This clonotype has at least ten counts. The chain joins TRBV5-1 to TRBJ1-4, with D possibly TRBD1 on 6 matching bases. V was trimmed by 4 bases and J by 2 bases, leaving 12 bases between them. Per germline, CDR1 SGHRS and CDR2 YFSETQ. The CDR3 covers 15 residues. The CDR3, as DNA: TGCGCCAGCAGCCTGAGGGGGGTCACTAATGAAAAACTGTTTTTT. Translating gives CASSLRGVTNEKLFF.

The CDR3 DNA follows: TGTGCCACCAGTGATTTGGGATCGCGGGCTGGCTACACCTTC. Amino acids: CATSDLGSRAGYTF. V gene TRBV24-1 combines with J gene TRBJ1-2; no reliable D call. The germline CDR1 and CDR2 sequences are KGHDR and SFDVKD. The CDR3 is 14 amino acids. V lost 0 bases and J 7 bases, leaving 11 bases between the germline ends.

The chain uses TRBV11-2 and TRBJ1-2; D might be TRBD1 (5 bases). V was clipped by 3 bases and J by 8 bases, with 13 bases between them. Germline V CDR1 and CDR2: SGHAT, FQNNGV. The length of the CDR3 is 13 residues. The CDR3, as DNA: TGTGCCAGCAGCTTCACACAGGCGGAAGGCTACACCTTC. It yields the protein CASSFTQAEGYTF.